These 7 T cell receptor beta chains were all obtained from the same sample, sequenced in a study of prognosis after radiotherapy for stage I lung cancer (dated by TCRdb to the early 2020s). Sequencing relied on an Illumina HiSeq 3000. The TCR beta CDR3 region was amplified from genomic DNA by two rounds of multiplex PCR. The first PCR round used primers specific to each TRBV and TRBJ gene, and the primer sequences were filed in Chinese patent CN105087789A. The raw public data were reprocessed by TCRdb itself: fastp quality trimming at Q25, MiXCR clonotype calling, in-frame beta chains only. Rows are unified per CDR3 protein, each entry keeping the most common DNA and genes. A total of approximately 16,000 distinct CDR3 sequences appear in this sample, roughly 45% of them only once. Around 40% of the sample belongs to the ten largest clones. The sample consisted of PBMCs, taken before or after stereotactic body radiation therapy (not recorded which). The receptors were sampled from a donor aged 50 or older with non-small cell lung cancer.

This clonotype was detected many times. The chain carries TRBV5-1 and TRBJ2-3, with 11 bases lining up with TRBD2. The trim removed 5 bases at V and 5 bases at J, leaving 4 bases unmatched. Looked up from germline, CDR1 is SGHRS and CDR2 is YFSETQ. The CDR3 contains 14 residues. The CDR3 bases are TGCGCCAGCAGTCGACTAGCGGGACAAGATACGCAGTATTTT. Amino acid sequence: CASSRLAGQDTQYF.

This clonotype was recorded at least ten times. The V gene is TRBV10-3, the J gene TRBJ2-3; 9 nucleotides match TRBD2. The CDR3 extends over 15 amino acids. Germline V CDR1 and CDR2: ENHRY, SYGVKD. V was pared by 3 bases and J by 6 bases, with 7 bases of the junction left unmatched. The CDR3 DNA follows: TGTGCCATCAGTGACAGTCTAGCGGGACCTGATACGCAGTATTTT. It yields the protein CAISDSLAGPDTQYF.

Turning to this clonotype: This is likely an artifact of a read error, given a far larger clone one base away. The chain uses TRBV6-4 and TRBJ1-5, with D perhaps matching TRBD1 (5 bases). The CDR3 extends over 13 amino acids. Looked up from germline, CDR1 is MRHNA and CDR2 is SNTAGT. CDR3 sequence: CASHPMGDHPQHF. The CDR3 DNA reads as TGTGCCAGCCATCCAATGGGGGATCATCCCCAGCATTTT.

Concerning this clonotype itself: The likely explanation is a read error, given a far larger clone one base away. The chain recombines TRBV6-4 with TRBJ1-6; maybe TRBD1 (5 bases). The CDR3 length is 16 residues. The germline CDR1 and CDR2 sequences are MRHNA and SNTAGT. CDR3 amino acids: CATLPGATFVNSPLNF. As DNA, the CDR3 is TGTGCCACCCTGCCCGGGGCAACCTTCGTGAATTCACCCCTCAACTTT.

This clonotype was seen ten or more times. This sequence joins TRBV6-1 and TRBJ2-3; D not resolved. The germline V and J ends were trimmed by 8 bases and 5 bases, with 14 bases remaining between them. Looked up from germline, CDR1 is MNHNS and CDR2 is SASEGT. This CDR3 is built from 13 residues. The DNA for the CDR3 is TGTGCCAGCCATGAAGTGACTGGAGATACGCAGTATTTT. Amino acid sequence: CASHEVTGDTQYF.

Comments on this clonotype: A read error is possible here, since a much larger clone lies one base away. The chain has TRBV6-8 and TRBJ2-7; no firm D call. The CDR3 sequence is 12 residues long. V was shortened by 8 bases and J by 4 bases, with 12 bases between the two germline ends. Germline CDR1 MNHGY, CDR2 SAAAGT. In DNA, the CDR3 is TGTGCCAGCGGCCTCCAGGTTTACGAGCAGTACTTC. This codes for CASGLQVYEQYF.

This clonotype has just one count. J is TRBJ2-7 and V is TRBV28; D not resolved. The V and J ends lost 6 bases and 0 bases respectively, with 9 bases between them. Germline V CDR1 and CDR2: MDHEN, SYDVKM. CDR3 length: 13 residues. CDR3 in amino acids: CASSPFSSYEQYF. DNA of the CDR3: TGTGCCAGCAGCCCTTTTTCCTCCTACGAGCAGTACTTC.